One T cell receptor (beta chain) is described in this entry. The data originate from a study of blood T cell repertoires in COVID-19. Study context: The cDNA or gDNA used as material had been derived from T cells, B-cell-depleted T cells, or PBMCs.

Study processing details: Amplified reference gene primers provided the basis for estimating nucleated cell counts. TCRdb keeps only in-frame clones here, not all; method: immunoSEQ multiplex PCR. V, J and clone size reflect that table, while D and trimming were determined from the DNA. The sample yields under 150,000 clones, around four fifths seen once. The V and J ends lost 0 bases and 2 bases, in that order; junction bases with no gene match: 4. Germline CDR1 reads SGHNT; CDR2 reads YYREEE (reference sequence). The CDR3 sequence is 16 residues long. The source of this sequence is a human donor in a cohort sampled during active COVID-19. The sample was peripheral blood. This chain connects TRBV5-4 to TRBJ2-2; 7 nucleotides match TRBD2. The DNA of the CDR3 is TGTGCCAGCAGCTTGGCCCTAGCGGCAAACACCGGGGAGCTGTTTTTT. Its translation is CASSLALAANTGELFF.